Shown below are 31 T cell receptor beta chains from a single sample sequenced in a study of tumor-infiltrating lymphocytes in primary liver carcinoma. Co-extraction of both nucleic acids (RNA and DNA) used about 18-34 mg of unsorted bulk tissue. Total RNA (around 0.45 ug) served as template for TCR beta cDNA synthesis primed by a constant-region primer. Modified slightly, ARM-PCR produced TCR beta libraries over three nested multiplex PCR rounds. The first two PCR rounds used TRBV1-TRBV30 forward primers with a C-beta reverse primer, 9 to 10 cycles each. TCRdb reprocessed the multiplex PCR reads with MiXCR, giving one entry per CDR3 protein. The sample yields around 56,000 distinct CDR3 sequences, 60% to 85% seen once. Sequencing was performed on liver tumor tissue from sampling region 2. Sample subset: tumor region T2, inferior pole. Receptor source: a middle-aged man with primary liver carcinoma and hepatitis B virus infection.

Of note for this clonotype: One end of the junction varies from germline; a read error may be responsible. The chain couples TRBV7-9 to TRBJ2-1; 9 positions agree with TRBD1. This CDR3 region has 13 residues. In germline, CDR1 is SEHNR, CDR2 FQNEAQ (reference sequence). CDR3 loop: CVSSLTQGATQFF. CDR3 nucleotides: TGTGTCAGCAGCTTAACACAGGGGGCTACGCAGTTCTTC.

V is TRBV28 and J is TRBJ2-7, with 9 bases aligning to TRBD1. The CDR3 sequence is 14 residues long. Trimming removed 7 bases from V and 10 bases from J; junction bases left unmatched: 14. From germline, CDR1 is MDHEN and CDR2 SYDVKM. CDR3 in DNA: TGTGCCAGCATCCGGACAGGGGATTCCTGCGAACAGTACTTC. Encoded protein: CASIRTGDSCEQYF.

To note about this clonotype: An end of the junction does not agree with germline; a read error may underlie this. The rearrangement links TRBV10-1 to TRBJ2-3; possible D gene TRBD1, 6 bases. This CDR3 is built from 16 residues. In germline, CDR1 is WNHNN, CDR2 SYGVQD (reference sequence). Written as DNA, the CDR3 is TGCGCCAGCAGTGAGGGGAAGAGCTCTAGGACAGATACACAGTATTTT. As protein: CASSEGKSSRTDTQYF.

Turning to this clonotype: Mismatch with germline at one junction end may stem from a read error. The chain combines TRBV11-1 with TRBJ2-3; tentatively, D is TRBD2 (6 bases). Germline values: CDR1 SGHAT, CDR2 FQDESV (reference sequence). The CDR3 runs to 15 residues. The CDR3: CASNSGTGESNTQFF. CDR3 bases: TGTGCCAGCAACTCCGGGACTGGCGAGAGCAATACGCAGTTTTTT.

A few counts support this clonotype. Mismatch with germline at one junction end may stem from a read error. This chain uses TRBV29-1 with TRBJ2-2; D ambiguous. CDR1 and CDR2 from the germline V gene are SQVTM and ANQGSEA. This CDR3 region has 12 residues. CDR3 amino acids: CIVMGNTGELFF. In nucleotides, the CDR3 is TGTATCGTTATGGGTAACACCGGGGAGCTGTTTTTT.

The chain has TRBV30 and TRBJ1-1; D is uncertain. Trimming shortened V by 4 bases and J by 4 bases, and 13 bases separated the two germline ends. The CDR3 is made up of 13 amino acids. Germline V lookup: CDR1 GTSNPN, CDR2 SVGIG (reference sequence). CDR3 region: CAWNPSTATEAFF. The CDR3 DNA sequence: TGTGCCTGGAACCCCTCTACAGCCACTGAAGCTTTCTTT.

Note on this clonotype: One junction end does not reproduce the germline sequence, and a read error may be involved. The chain is built from TRBV4-1 and TRBJ1-2, with TRBD1 matching 8 bases. Looked up from germline, CDR1 is MGHRA and CDR2 is YSYEKL. The CDR3 consists of 14 residues. CDR3 region: CDCSQGDRNYGYTF. As DNA, the CDR3 is TGCGACTGCAGCCAAGGGGACAGGAACTATGGCTATACGTTC.

The V call is TRBV7-3, the J call TRBJ2-7; D perhaps matches TRBD1 (5 bases). CDR3 length: 12 amino acids. Germline-derived CDR1 and CDR2 are SGHTA and FQGTGA. The ends were cut back, 3 bases at V and 5 bases at J, with 8 bases in the middle. CDR3 region: CASSFRVHEQYF. The CDR3 coding sequence is TGTGCCAGCAGCTTCAGGGTCCACGAGCAGTACTTC.

A remark on this clonotype: At one of its ends the junction is not consistent with the germline gene, which may arise from a read error. The chain is built from TRBV11-2 and TRBJ2-1; 9 bases are shared with TRBD2. The CDR3 runs to 19 residues. Germline lookup yields CDR1 SGHAT and CDR2 FQNNGV. The CDR3 sequence: CSRSLDLTSGYPPYNEQFF. The CDR3 coding sequence is TGCTCCCGCAGCTTAGATTTAACTAGCGGGTATCCCCCCTACAATGAGCAGTTCTTC.

To note about this clonotype: Because it lacks the conserved phenylalanine or tryptophan at the end, this CDR3 is likely a read error. The rearrangement uses TRBV11-2 and TRBJ2-5; 8 bases map to TRBD2. This CDR3 is 16 amino acids long. The J segment lost 3 bases and the V segment lost 10 bases, leaving 16 bases of the junction unmatched. Germline lookup yields CDR1 SGHAT and CDR2 FQNNGV. The CDR3 region has the DNA TGTGCCAACAACCAAACTCCTTGCGGGGGGAAAGAGACCCAGTACTTA. Its protein is CANNQTPCGGKETQYL.

The chain uses TRBV6-5 and TRBJ2-5, with TRBD2 identical over 12 bases. After removal of 3 bases from V and 5 bases from J, the junction contained 10 bases not matched to a gene. The CDR3 spans 17 residues. The germline V gene has CDR1 MNHEY and CDR2 SVGAGI. The CDR3 sequence is CASSYYETSGRLETQYF. CDR3 nucleotide sequence: TGTGCCAGCAGTTATTACGAAACTAGCGGGAGGCTTGAGACCCAGTACTTC.

J is TRBJ2-1 and V is TRBV12-3 or TRBV12-4; TRBD2 aligns across 12 bases. CDR3 length: 14 amino acids. Losses at the gene ends were 8 bases for V and 10 bases for J; bases not matched to a gene: 9. CDR3 region: CASLSSGRAGEQFF. CDR3 DNA: TGTGCCAGCCTCTCTAGCGGGAGGGCGGGGGAGCAGTTCTTC.

As regards this clonotype: The junction departs from germline at one end; a sequencing error may be responsible. CDR3 amino acids: CTSSPGTASYEQYF. The DNA of the CDR3 is TGTACCAGCAGTCCCGGGACAGCCTCATACGAGCAGTATTTC. The gene calls are TRBV5-4 and TRBJ2-5; 7 nucleotides agree with TRBD1. There are 14 residues in the CDR3. Germline CDR1 is SGHNT and CDR2 is YYREEE (reference sequence).

Remarks on this clonotype: An end of the junction differs from the germline gene, which may be a read error. This chain joins TRBV12-3 or TRBV12-4 and TRBJ2-5, with D possibly called TRBD1 or TRBD2 (5 bases each). The CDR3 spans 13 residues. The chain's CDR3 is CASSLMQGETQNF. The CDR3 DNA is TGTGCCAGCAGTTTGATGCAAGGGGAGACCCAGAACTTC.

About this clonotype: Compared with germline, one end of the junction differs, possibly owing to a read error. This sequence joins TRBV11-1 and TRBJ2-7; D is unresolved. In germline, CDR1 is SGHAT, CDR2 FQDESV (reference sequence). The CDR3 spans 16 residues. The CDR3 loop reads CASSSRGSFSFYERYF. The CDR3 coding sequence is TGTGCCAGTAGCTCAAGAGGCTCTTTCAGCTTCTACGAGCGGTACTTC.

In nucleotides, the CDR3 is TGCAGCGTTGGTCCGGGACAGGGAACAGATACGCAGTATTTT. Its protein product is CSVGPGQGTDTQYF. This rearrangement joins TRBV29-1 to TRBJ2-3; 9 positions match TRBD1. With V trimmed by 4 bases and J by 3 bases, 5 bases remained unmatched. The CDR3 is 14 amino acids. Looked up from germline, CDR1 is SQVTM and CDR2 is ANQGSEA.

This clonotype was detected a few times. This may be a read error, as it is one base from a much larger clone. This chain joins TRBV29-1 and TRBJ1-1; D unresolved. Germline lookup yields CDR1 SQVTM and CDR2 ANQGSEA. Trimming took 4 bases from V and 0 from J, leaving 15 bases between them. The CDR3 is made up of 15 amino acids. The chain's CDR3 is CSVVPGWGMNTEAFF. The CDR3 DNA reads TGCAGCGTTGTCCCGGGATGGGGAATGAACACTGAAGCTTTCTTT.

This clonotype occurred many times. This sequence joins TRBV7-9 and TRBJ2-5, with 9 positions matching TRBD1. Germline lookup yields CDR1 SEHNR and CDR2 FQNEAQ (reference sequence). This CDR3 contains 13 residues. V trimming: 6 bases; J trimming: 4 bases; junction bases outside the gene matches: 3. The CDR3 sequence: CASRPTGGETQYF. CDR3 nucleotide sequence: TGTGCCAGCAGACCGACAGGGGGAGAGACCCAGTACTTC.

Of note for this clonotype: An end of the junction does not agree with germline; a read error may underlie this. V and J are TRBV6-2 or TRBV6-3 and TRBJ2-2; 12 bases map to TRBD1. The CDR3 consists of 16 residues. Germline V gene lookup returns CDR1 MNHEY and CDR2 SVGEGT. CDR3 loop: CASSRGTGGFTGELLF. The DNA for the CDR3 is TGTGCTAGCAGCCGAGGGACAGGGGGCTTCACCGGGGAGCTGCTTTTT.

To note about this clonotype: The conserved phenylalanine or tryptophan normally closing the CDR3 is absent here, so this likely arose from a read error. The chain carries TRBV10-3 and TRBJ1-1; TRBD1 matches at 9 bases. The germline V gene encodes CDR1 ENHRY and CDR2 SYGVKD. The CDR3 is 14 residues long. The CDR3 sequence: CAIRGQGGSTDAFL. In DNA form, the CDR3 reads TGTGCCATCAGGGGACAGGGAGGGTCCACTGACGCTTTCTTA.

As to this clonotype: The CDR3 does not close with the conserved phenylalanine or tryptophan, likely indicating a read error. This chain links TRBV11-2 with TRBJ2-5; 8 bases fit TRBD2. Germline V gene sequence: CDR1 SGHAT, CDR2 FQNNGV. The CDR3 has 16 residues. CDR3 amino acids: CACSQTPCGGKETQYL. CDR3 in DNA: TGTGCCTGCAGTCAAACTCCTTGCGGGGGGAAAGAGACCCAGTACCTC.

Comment on this clonotype: At one of its ends the junction is not consistent with the germline gene, which may arise from a read error. The chain couples TRBV11-2 to TRBJ2-1; D not resolved. The CDR3 covers 14 residues. Germline lookup yields CDR1 SGHAT and CDR2 FQNNGV. The CDR3 DNA is TGTCCCAGCAGCTTACACCGGCTAGTTACTGAGCAGTTCTTC. It is translated as CPSSLHRLVTEQFF.

Notes on this clonotype: The CDR3 carries no conserved terminal phenylalanine or tryptophan, so it likely arises from a read error. V is TRBV24-1 and J is TRBJ2-1, with 7 bases fitting TRBD2. CDR1 and CDR2 (germline): KGHDR, SFDVKD. CDR3 length equals 13 residues. Trimming at V came to 7 bases and at J to 5 bases, leaving 4 bases not matched to a gene. The CDR3 region is CATSGTTNNEQFL. CDR3 nucleotide sequence: TGTGCCACCAGCGGGACTACAAACAATGAGCAGTTCCTC.

Details on this clonotype: A read error is possible here, since a much larger clone lies one base away. V and J are TRBV7-9 and TRBJ1-1; 8 bases align to TRBD1. CDR3 length equals 13 residues. Looked up from germline, CDR1 is SEHNR and CDR2 is FQNEAQ (reference sequence). Trimming took 5 bases from V and 6 from J; bases not matched to a gene: 5. This CDR3 is CASSPTGAAEAFF. The DNA of the CDR3 is TGTGCCAGCAGCCCGACAGGGGCCGCTGAAGCTTTCTTT.

Concerning this clonotype itself: Germline and junction disagree at one end, which may indicate a read error. The chain uses TRBV29-1 and TRBJ1-1; no reliable D call. There are 15 residues in the CDR3. The germline V gene has CDR1 SQVTM and CDR2 ANQGSEA. The CDR3 nucleotides are TGCAGCGTTGAATCCGGATGGGGTATGAACACTGAAGCTTCCTTT. Translation gives CSVESGWGMNTEASF.

Concerning this clonotype itself: This may stem from a read error, because a much larger clone lies one nucleotide away. The V call is TRBV28, the J call TRBJ2-5; D might be TRBD1 (6 bases). CDR3 size: 15 residues. CDR1 is MDHEN and CDR2 is SYDVKM in the germline V gene. The CDR3 loop reads CASSLPTGRYESQYF. In DNA, the CDR3 is TGTGCCAGCAGTTTGCCGACAGGCCGGTATGAGAGCCAGTACTTC. Filled out from reference TRBV28 and TRBJ2-5, the complete variable domain reads DVKVTQSSRYLVKRTGEKVFLECVQDMDHENMFWYRQDPGLGLRLIYFSYDVKMKEKGDIPEGYSVSREKKERFSLILESASTNQTSMYLCASSLPTGRYESQYFGPGTRLLVL.

A note on this clonotype: Mismatch with germline at one junction end may stem from a read error. This rearrangement joins TRBV6-1 to TRBJ2-3, with a tentative D call TRBD2 (6 bases). This CDR3 has 13 residues. Germline CDR1 reads MNHNS; CDR2 reads SASEGT. CDR3 DNA: TGTGCCAACAGTAGCCCTATAGCGGAGAGGGGGTATTTT. Residues: CANSSPIAERGYF.

Comments on this clonotype: With a much larger clone just one base away, this may be a read error. The V and J genes are TRBV28 and TRBJ1-5; D is unresolved. Germline loops: CDR1 MDHEN, CDR2 SYDVKM. The ends were cut back, 3 bases at V and 7 bases at J, with 13 bases in the middle. The CDR3 has 14 residues. The DNA for the CDR3 is TGTGCCAGCAGTTTGGTGGGGTTCAAACAGCCCCAGCATTTT. Translation gives CASSLVGFKQPQHF.

Comment on this clonotype: At one end the junction does not follow the germline gene, possibly because of a read error. The V gene is TRBV6-1, the J gene TRBJ1-2; D is ambiguous. The CDR3 spans 12 residues. The V gene's germline CDR1 is MNHNS and CDR2 SASEGT. Here the CDR3 DNA reads TGTGCCAGCAGTGAAGTGCTCTTAGGCTACACATTC. This codes for CASSEVLLGYTF.

On this clonotype itself: This may arise from a read error, as a much more abundant clone is one base away. Because the CDR3 is missing its conserved closing phenylalanine or tryptophan, this is likely a read error. The rearrangement joins TRBV7-9 to TRBJ1-2, with 8 positions matching TRBD1. The V and J ends lost 0 bases and 2 bases, in that order; junction bases with no gene match: 11. Germline V gene sequence: CDR1 SEHNR, CDR2 FQNEAQ (reference sequence). CDR3 size: 18 residues. CDR3 in DNA: TGTGCCAGCAGCTTAGCAGGACTACAGGGGGGGTCCAACTATGGCTACACCTTA. Amino acid sequence: CASSLAGLQGGSNYGYTL.

On this clonotype itself: A junction boundary mismatches the germline segment, possibly from a read error. The gene calls are TRBV4-1 and TRBJ2-1; 11 bases line up with TRBD1. The CDR3 sequence is 15 residues long. Germline values: CDR1 MGHRA, CDR2 YSYEKL. The CDR3 region has the DNA TGCGCAAGCAGCCCAGGACAGGGGGCTGTCGATGAGCAGTTCTTC. This encodes CASSPGQGAVDEQFF.